This entry is about one TCR beta chain. Its antigen remains unidentified. The data derive from a study of cytomegalovirus exposure and HLA in healthy donors. Points from the study as a whole: Cytomegalovirus-associated status was assigned to 150 to 200 TCR beta chains. Most TCR sequences showed up rarely, but some public TCRs showed up in many donors. The classifier reportedly diagnosed cytomegalovirus status with high specificity and sensitivity.

Some clones are missing from TCRdb's copy, which holds only in-frame ones; the method was immunoSEQ multiplex PCR. The repertoire holds about 110,000 clones, with roughly 90% as singletons. Germline loops: CDR1 SGHTA, CDR2 FQGNSA. V shed 3 bases and J shed 4 bases, with 13 bases lying between them. This CDR3 has 15 residues. V and J are TRBV7-2 and TRBJ2-1; possible D gene TRBD1, 5 bases. Sequencing was carried out using PBMCs. The receptor comes from a woman between 18 and 29 years old in good health and CMV-seronegative. The DNA of the CDR3 is TGTGCCAGCAGCTTCCAGGGCCAGCAATACAATGAGCAGTTCTTC. As protein: CASSFQGQQYNEQFF.